This entry concerns a single TCR beta chain. Its matching antigen is unknown. When sampled, the donors appeared nominally healthy, though they likely had unrecorded immune exposures. This entry comes from a study of cytomegalovirus exposure and HLA in healthy donors. Study-wide background: Earlier findings included some 100 million unique TCR beta sequences obtained from about 170 million T cells.

The CDR3 covers 15 residues. V lost 0 bases, J lost 0 bases, and 4 bases stayed unmatched. The germline gives CDR1 SQVTM, CDR2 ANQGSEA. Use of 60 Vbeta and 13 Jbeta primers characterized the PCR. Libraries were prepared by immunoSEQ multiplex PCR; TCRdb keeps only in-frame clonotypes and omits some of them. The sample lists around 190,000 clones; about 77% were seen once. Study outcomes and limitations: Whilst most TCR sequences proved rare, a subset of public TCRs occurred across many donors. V- and J-gene trimming of TCR beta was linked (in a later analysis) to a missense DCLRE1C variant.

Material for sequencing was PBMCs. This TCR derives from a female donor in good health and CMV-seronegative. V gene TRBV29-1 combines with J gene TRBJ1-1; TRBD1 matches 7 bases. The CDR3 region has the DNA TGCAGCGTTGAAGAGCACAGGGGACTGAACACTGAAGCTTTCTTT. Protein sequence: CSVEEHRGLNTEAFF. Based on the CDR3 plus reference TRBV29-1 and TRBJ1-1, the full variable domain is SAVISQKPSRDICQRGTSLTIQCQVDSQVTMMFWYRQQPGQSLTLIATANQGSEATYESGFVIDKFPISRPNLTFSTLTVSNMSPEDSSIYLCSVEEHRGLNTEAFFGQGTRLTVV.